This note documents a single TCR beta chain sequence. Its target is unknown. This record comes from a study of a mutant IDH1 vaccine in newly diagnosed glioma. General observations from the study: Pseudoprogression looked unconnected to shifts in top peripheral T cell clonotypes.

Trimming at V came to 1 base and at J to 3 bases, leaving 8 bases not matched to a gene. There are 17 residues in the CDR3. CDR1 LGHNA and CDR2 YNFKEQ come from the germline V gene. Sequencing was performed with immunoSEQ multiplex PCR; in TCRdb, only in-frame clones are kept and a portion is missing. The repertoire includes roughly 32,000 clones, approximately 87% of them detected once, and 12% sits in the top ten. Indicated time point: week 47, end of study. Doses consisted of 300 ug of mutant IDH1 20-mer peptide each, paired with topical imiquimod. The sequencing here drew on PBMCs, taken from a glioma patient whose treatment included an IDH1 peptide vaccine. The V call is TRBV4-2, the J call TRBJ2-1; 8 positions agree with TRBD2. This receptor was obtained from a woman aged 25-40 years with glioma. The chain's CDR3 is CASSQGPASGGYNEQFF. As DNA, the CDR3 is TGTGCCAGCAGCCAAGGTCCGGCGAGCGGGGGCTACAATGAGCAGTTCTTC.